This TCR beta chain was recovered during a study of OX40 agonist ivuxolimab in advanced cancers. Study-wide background: Three patients, one with hepatocellular carcinoma and two with cutaneous melanoma, achieved partial responses. Findings and caveats of the study: Clonal expansion by week 6 occurred in CD4+ and CD8+ blood T cells (at 0.1 to 3.0 mg/kg).

Any history of autoimmune disease or systemic immunosuppression disqualified patients. Cycle 7 day 1, cycle 4 day 1, and baseline were the timepoints at which blood was sampled. This CDR3 contains 16 residues. V lost 6 bases and J lost 2; bases outside the gene matches: 13. The germline gives CDR1 MDHEN, CDR2 SYDVKM. With regard to this clone: Its antigen is not known.

Only in-frame clones appear in the TCRdb table, and some are missing; sequencing was by immunoSEQ multiplex PCR. Among about 80,000 clones listed, 94% were seen once. This clonotype was obtained from an adult with an advanced solid tumor such as melanoma, head and neck, liver or kidney cancer. The gene calls are TRBV28 and TRBJ2-7, with 7 bases lining up with TRBD2. The starting material was CD4+ or CD8+ T cells sorted from blood, obtained in a trial of the OX40 agonist ivuxolimab. CDR3 DNA: TGTGCCAGCAGCCAACTAGCGAATAAGCCCACCTACGAGCAGTACTTC. It encodes CASSQLANKPTYEQYF.